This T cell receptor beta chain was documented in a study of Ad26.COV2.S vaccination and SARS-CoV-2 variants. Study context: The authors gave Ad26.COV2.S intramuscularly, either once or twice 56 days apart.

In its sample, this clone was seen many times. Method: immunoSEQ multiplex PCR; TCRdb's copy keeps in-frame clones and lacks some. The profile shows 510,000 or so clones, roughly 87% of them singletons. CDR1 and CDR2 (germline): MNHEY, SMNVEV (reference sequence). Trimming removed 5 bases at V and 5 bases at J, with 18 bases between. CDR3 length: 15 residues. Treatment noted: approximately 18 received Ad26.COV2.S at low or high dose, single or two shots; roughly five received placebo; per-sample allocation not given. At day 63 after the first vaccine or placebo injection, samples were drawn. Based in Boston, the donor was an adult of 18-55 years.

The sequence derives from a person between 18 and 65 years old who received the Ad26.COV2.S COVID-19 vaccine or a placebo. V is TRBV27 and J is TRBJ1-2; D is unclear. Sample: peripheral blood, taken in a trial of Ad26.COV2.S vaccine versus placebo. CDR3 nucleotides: TGTGCCAGCAGTCCGAGGACTGAGCGGATTTATGGCTACACCTTC. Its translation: CASSPRTERIYGYTF.